Below are 13 T cell receptor beta chains sequenced from a single sample in a study of cytomegalovirus exposure and HLA in healthy donors (TCRdb year 2017). Library preparation was by the immunoSEQ multiplex PCR assay. TCRdb re-hosts the immuneACCESS table, in-frame sequences only. Its copies lack some clones; in the studies checked, an unresolved V gene accounts for under half of them, and the cause for the rest is not known. The sample table shows 200,000 or so clones, and around 84% are seen once. Of the sample, over 10% is held by the ten largest clones. Material: PBMCs. The receptors here all came from a woman between 25 and 40 years old in good health and CMV-seropositive.

V and J are TRBV19 and TRBJ2-1; 11 bases align to TRBD2. The CDR3 extends over 16 amino acids. V shed 7 bases and J 6 bases; nucleotides not matched to a gene: 11. From germline, CDR1 is LNHDA and CDR2 SQIVND (reference sequence). In DNA, the CDR3 is TGTGCCAGTACTCTCGGGTTTGGGACTAGCGGCAATGAGCAGTTCTTC. It specifies CASTLGFGTSGNEQFF.

V and J are TRBV11-2 and TRBJ2-1, with D possibly TRBD2 on 5 matching bases. The CDR3 length is 17 residues. CDR1 and CDR2 (germline): SGHAT, FQNNGV. Trimming shortened V by 5 bases and J by 2 bases, and 19 bases separated the two germline ends. CDR3 loop: CASSNRIATATYNEQFF. CDR3 sequence (DNA): TGTGCCAGCAGCAACCGGATAGCGACCGCGACCTACAATGAGCAGTTCTTC.

The rearrangement joins TRBV12-5 to TRBJ2-1; D ambiguous. Trimming cost V 0 bases and J 9 bases, with 9 bases left between them. Looked up from germline, CDR1 is LGHNT and CDR2 is FRNRAP. The CDR3 runs to 13 residues. The CDR3: CASGLVLVGEQFF. CDR3 bases: TGTGCTAGTGGTTTGGTACTGGTCGGTGAGCAGTTCTTC.

The rearrangement links TRBV11-2 to TRBJ2-1; 8 positions match TRBD2. V lost 3 bases, J lost 0 bases, and 4 bases stayed unmatched. CDR1 and CDR2 (germline): SGHAT, FQNNGV. This CDR3 has 16 residues. Here the CDR3 DNA reads TGTGCCAGCAGCTTCGTAGCGGGACTCTCCTACAATGAGCAGTTCTTC. It specifies CASSFVAGLSYNEQFF.

The chain uses TRBV5-6 and TRBJ2-1, with a tentative D call TRBD2 (5 bases). The germline gives CDR1 SGHDT, CDR2 YYEEEE. V was shortened by 3 bases and J by 3 bases, with 16 bases between the two germline ends. This CDR3 has 16 residues. CDR3 residues: CASSSEDRMYYNEQFF. The CDR3 DNA reads as TGTGCCAGCAGCTCGGAGGACCGGATGTACTACAATGAGCAGTTCTTC.

This chain links TRBV11-1 with TRBJ1-1; 8 bases line up with TRBD1. Trimming took 8 bases from V and 4 from J; bases not matched to a gene: 9. CDR1 is SGHAT, CDR2 FQDESV, per germline (reference sequence). The CDR3 spans 14 residues. The CDR3 DNA sequence: TGTGCCAGCGCGAGAGGACAGGGATTCACTGAAGCTTTCTTT. It codes for CASARGQGFTEAFF.

This clone appeared a single time. This CDR3 is CASSDIYYEQYF. CDR3 bases: TGTGCCAGCAGCGACATCTACTACGAGCAGTACTTC. V and J are TRBV27 and TRBJ2-7; D is undetermined. Trimming pared 6 bases from V and 3 bases from J, leaving 9 bases between. CDR3 length: 12 amino acids. Germline V gives CDR1 MNHEY, CDR2 SMNVEV (reference sequence).

J is TRBJ2-1 and V is TRBV7-8; D is unresolved. Per germline, CDR1 SGHVS and CDR2 FQNEAQ. The length of the CDR3 is 14 residues. V lost 4 bases and J 8 bases, leaving 15 bases between the germline ends. CDR3 coding DNA: TGTGCCAGCAGCTCGACTCCTTCTACCCATGAGCAGTTCTTC. It is translated as CASSSTPSTHEQFF.

The rearrangement links TRBV15 to TRBJ1-2; TRBD1 agrees at 7 bases. V was pared by 5 bases and J by 11 bases, with 14 bases of the junction left unmatched. The CDR3 contains 14 residues. Germline V CDR1 and CDR2: LNHNV, YYDKDF (reference sequence). The CDR3 reads CATSDSLRDSPYTF. CDR3 DNA: TGTGCCACCAGCGACAGCCTAAGGGACAGCCCATACACCTTC.

The rearrangement links TRBV28 to TRBJ1-2; 7 bases line up with TRBD1. Germline loops: CDR1 MDHEN, CDR2 SYDVKM. This CDR3 has 15 amino acids. Trimming removed 2 bases from V and 8 bases from J; junction bases left unmatched: 11. The CDR3 DNA reads as TGTGCCAGCAGTTTAGGAGGGGGCCGGACTAACGGCTACACCTTC. Residues: CASSLGGGRTNGYTF.

This clone came up once. The chain recombines TRBV2 with TRBJ1-1; 11 nucleotides match TRBD1. The CDR3 runs 14 residues. Trimming at V came to 6 bases and at J to 6 bases, leaving 6 bases not matched to a gene. Germline V lookup: CDR1 SNHLY, CDR2 FYNNEI. The CDR3 bases are TGTGCCAGCAGACCCGGACAGGGGGCATCTGAAGCTTTCTTT. Translated: CASRPGQGASEAFF. Full variable domain (missing parts from reference TRBV2 and TRBJ1-1): EPEVTQTPSHQVTQMGQEVILRCVPISNHLYFYWYRQILGQKVEFLVSFYNNEISEKSEIFDDQFSVERPDGSNFTLKIRSTKLEDSAMYFCASRPGQGASEAFFGQGTRLTVV.

This chain uses TRBV5-1 with TRBJ1-1; D might be TRBD1 (5 bases). There are 14 residues in the CDR3. The germline V and J ends were trimmed by 4 bases and 3 bases, with 13 bases remaining between them. Germline CDR1 and CDR2: SGHRS and YFSETQ. The CDR3 reads CASSTDSAYTEAFF. DNA for the CDR3: TGCGCCAGCAGCACCGACAGTGCGTACACTGAAGCTTTCTTT.

The DNA of the CDR3 is TGTGCCAGCAGCTCCAGGGGTGGGGGTCAGCCCCAGCATTTT. Translated: CASSSRGGGQPQHF. The chain uses TRBV5-6 and TRBJ1-5; D possibly corresponds to TRBD1 (6 bases). The length of the CDR3 is 14 residues. CDR1 is SGHDT, CDR2 YYEEEE, per germline. V lost 3 bases and J 6 bases, leaving 13 bases between the germline ends.